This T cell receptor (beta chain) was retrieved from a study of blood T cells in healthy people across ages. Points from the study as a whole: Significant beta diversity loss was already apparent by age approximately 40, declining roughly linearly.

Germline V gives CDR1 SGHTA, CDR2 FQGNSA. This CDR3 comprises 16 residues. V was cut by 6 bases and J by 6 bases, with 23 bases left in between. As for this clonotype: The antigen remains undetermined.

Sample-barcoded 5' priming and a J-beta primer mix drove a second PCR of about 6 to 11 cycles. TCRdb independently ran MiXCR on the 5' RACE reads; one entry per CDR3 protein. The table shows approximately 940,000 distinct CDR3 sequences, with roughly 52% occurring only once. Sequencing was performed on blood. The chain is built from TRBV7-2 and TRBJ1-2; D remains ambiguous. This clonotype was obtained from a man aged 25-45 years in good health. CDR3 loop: CASSTVLSDTRNGYTF. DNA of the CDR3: TGTGCCAGCAGTACCGTACTGAGTGACACTAGAAATGGCTACACCTTC.